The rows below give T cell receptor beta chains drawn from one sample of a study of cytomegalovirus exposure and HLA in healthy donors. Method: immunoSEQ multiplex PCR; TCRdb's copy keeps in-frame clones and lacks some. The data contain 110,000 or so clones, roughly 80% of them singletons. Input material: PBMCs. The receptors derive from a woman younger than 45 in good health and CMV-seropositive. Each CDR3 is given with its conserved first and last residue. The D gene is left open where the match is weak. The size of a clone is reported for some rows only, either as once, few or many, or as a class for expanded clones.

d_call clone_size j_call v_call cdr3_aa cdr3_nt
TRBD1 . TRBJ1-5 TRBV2 CASTLTGNSNQPQHF TGTGCCAGCACCTTGACAGGGAACAGCAATCAGCCCCAGCATTTT
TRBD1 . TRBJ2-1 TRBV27 CASSLLGQGFSEQFF TGTGCCAGCAGTTTGCTAGGACAGGGCTTTAGTGAGCAGTTCTTC
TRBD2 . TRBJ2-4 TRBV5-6 CASSHGTSGGVKLKNIQYF TGTGCCAGCAGCCACGGGACTAGCGGGGGGGTGAAGTTGAAAAACATTCAGTACTTC
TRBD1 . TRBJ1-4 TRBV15 CATSRGDRGGANEKLFF TGTGCCACCAGCCGAGGGGACAGGGGGGGAGCTAATGAAAAACTGTTTTTT
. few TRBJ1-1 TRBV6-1 CASSERVLAEAFF TGTGCCAGCAGTGAACGGGTTCTGGCTGAAGCTTTCTTT
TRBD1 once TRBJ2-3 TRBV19 CASSTGRGQGGDTQYF TGTGCCAGTAGTACCGGGAGGGGACAGGGGGGCGATACGCAGTATTTT
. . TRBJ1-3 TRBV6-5 CASSYSLRSGNTIYF TGTGCCAGCAGTTACTCACTACGGTCCGGAAACACCATATATTTT
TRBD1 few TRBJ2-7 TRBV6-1 CASSEQGASIYEQYF TGTGCCAGCAGTGAACAGGGGGCGAGTATTTACGAGCAGTACTTC
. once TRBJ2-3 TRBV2 CASRVDSTTDTQYF TGTGCCAGCAGGGTAGACAGTACGACAGATACGCAGTATTTT
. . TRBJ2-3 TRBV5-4 CASSDVGSPSDTQYF TGTGCCAGCAGCGACGTCGGGAGCCCTTCAGATACGCAGTATTTT
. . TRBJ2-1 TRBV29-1 CSAETGDRYNEQFF TGCAGCGCTGAAACGGGAGACCGATACAATGAGCAGTTCTTC
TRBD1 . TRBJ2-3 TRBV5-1 CASSLSQGTGTDTQYF TGCGCCAGCAGCTTGAGTCAGGGGACAGGCACAGATACGCAGTATTTT
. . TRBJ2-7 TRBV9 CASSPGVYEQYF TGTGCCAGCAGCCCCGGGGTCTACGAGCAGTACTTC
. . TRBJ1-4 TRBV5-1 CASSLGGADEKLFF TGCGCCAGCAGCTTGGGGGGCGCGGATGAAAAACTGTTTTTT
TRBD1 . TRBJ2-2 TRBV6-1 CASSGKTGTGGTGELFF TGTGCCAGCAGTGGGAAGACAGGGACGGGTGGGACCGGGGAGCTGTTTTTT
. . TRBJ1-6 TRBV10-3 CAISEETLASPLHF TGTGCCATCAGTGAAGAGACACTAGCTTCACCCCTCCACTTT
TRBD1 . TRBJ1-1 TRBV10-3 CAIRTGVGRTEAFF TGTGCCATCAGGACAGGGGTCGGGAGGACTGAAGCTTTCTTT
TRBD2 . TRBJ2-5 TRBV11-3 CASSSPTSGRVGQETQYF TGTGCCAGCAGCTCCCCGACTAGCGGGAGGGTGGGGCAGGAGACCCAGTACTTC
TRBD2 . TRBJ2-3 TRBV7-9 CASSSLAGGTDTQYF TGTGCCAGCAGCTCCTTAGCGGGAGGAACAGATACGCAGTATTTT
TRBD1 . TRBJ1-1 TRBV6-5 CASSRGQGSTEAFF TGTGCCAGCAGCCGGGGACAGGGGTCCACTGAAGCTTTCTTT
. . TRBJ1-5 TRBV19 CASSIRLSQPQHF TGTGCCAGTAGTATCAGGTTAAGCCAGCCCCAGCATTTT
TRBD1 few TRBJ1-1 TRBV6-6 CASSWDSASSEAFF TGTGCCAGCAGTTGGGACAGCGCCTCATCTGAAGCTTTCTTT
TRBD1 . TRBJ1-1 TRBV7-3 CASSQDRGSTEAFF TGTGCCAGCAGCCAGGACAGGGGGAGCACTGAAGCTTTCTTT
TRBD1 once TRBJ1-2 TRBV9 CASSATGASYGYTF TGTGCCAGCAGCGCGACAGGGGCCAGCTATGGCTACACCTTC
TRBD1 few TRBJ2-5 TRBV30 CALTGQGAYVTQYF TGTGCCCTCACCGGGCAGGGGGCTTATGTGACCCAGTACTTC
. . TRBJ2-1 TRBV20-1 CSSVTYNEQFF TGCTCGAGCGTGACCTACAATGAGCAGTTCTTC
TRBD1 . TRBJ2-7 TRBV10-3 CAIRRDSSSYEQYF TGTGCCATCAGACGGGACAGCAGCTCCTACGAGCAGTACTTC
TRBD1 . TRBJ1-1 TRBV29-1 CSVGGQGAGTEAFF TGCAGCGTTGGGGGACAGGGGGCCGGTACTGAAGCTTTCTTT
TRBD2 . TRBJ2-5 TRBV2 CASRLAGVETQYF TGTGCCAGCAGACTAGCGGGGGTGGAGACCCAGTACTTC
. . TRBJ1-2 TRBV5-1 CASSPDRNGYTF TGCGCCAGCAGCCCCGACAGAAATGGCTACACCTTC
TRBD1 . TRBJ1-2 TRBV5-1 CASSLGDSLYGYTF TGCGCCAGCAGCTTGGGGGACAGCCTCTATGGCTACACCTTC
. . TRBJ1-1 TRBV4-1 CASSQNRDAFF TGCGCCAGCAGCCAAAACAGGGATGCTTTCTTT
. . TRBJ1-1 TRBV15 CATSGEGGVNTEAFF TGTGCCACCAGCGGGGAAGGAGGGGTGAACACTGAAGCTTTCTTT
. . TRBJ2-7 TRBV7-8 CASSALDSYEQYF TGTGCCAGCAGCGCACTAGATTCCTACGAGCAGTACTTC
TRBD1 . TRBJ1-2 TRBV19 CASRTTGFDYGYTF TGTGCCAGTAGAACGACAGGGTTTGACTATGGCTACACCTTC
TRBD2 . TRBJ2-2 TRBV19 CASSLLTPFLAGGHTGELFF TGTGCCAGTAGTCTTCTCACGCCATTCCTAGCGGGAGGTCACACCGGGGAGCTGTTTTTT
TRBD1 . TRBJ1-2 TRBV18 CASASQTGAAGYTF TGTGCCAGCGCCAGCCAGACAGGGGCGGCCGGCTACACCTTC
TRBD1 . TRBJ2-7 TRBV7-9 CASRGQGGSYEQYF TGTGCCAGCAGGGGACAGGGTGGCTCCTACGAGCAGTACTTC
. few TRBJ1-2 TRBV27 CASSLYGGSHYGYTF TGTGCCAGCAGTTTATATGGGGGCAGTCACTATGGCTACACCTTC
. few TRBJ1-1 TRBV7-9 CASSLSSMNTEAFF TGTGCCAGCAGCTTAAGTAGCATGAACACTGAAGCTTTCTTT
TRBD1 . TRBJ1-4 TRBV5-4 CASSSQGAREKPFF TGTGCCAGCAGCTCCCAGGGGGCGCGAGAAAAACCGTTTTTT
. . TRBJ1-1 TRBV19 CASIKTGATEAFF TGTGCCAGTATAAAGACGGGAGCCACTGAAGCTTTCTTT
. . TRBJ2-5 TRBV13 CASSPGKAETQYF TGTGCCAGCAGCCCCGGGAAGGCAGAGACCCAGTACTTC
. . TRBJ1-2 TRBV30 CAWSITGVLDYGYTF TGTGCCTGGAGTATCACCGGGGTTTTGGACTATGGCTACACCTTC
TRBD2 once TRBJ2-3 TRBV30 CAWSVRRLANPRGDTQYF TGTGCCTGGAGTGTACGAAGACTAGCGAACCCACGGGGTGATACGCAGTATTTT
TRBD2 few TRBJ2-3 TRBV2 CASRRLAGGPDTQYF TGTGCCAGCAGGCGACTAGCGGGGGGGCCTGATACGCAGTATTTT
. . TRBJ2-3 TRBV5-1 CASTSLRGARGSTDTQYF TGCGCCAGCACCTCCCTCCGGGGGGCCCGGGGTAGCACAGATACGCAGTATTTT
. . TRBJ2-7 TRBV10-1 CAAQVHEQYF TGCGCCGCACAGGTTCACGAGCAGTACTTC
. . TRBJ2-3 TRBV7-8 CASSPGPDTQYF TGTGCCAGCAGCCCGGGTCCAGATACGCAGTATTTT
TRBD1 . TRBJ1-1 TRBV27 CAIRQGRDTEAFF TGTGCTATCAGACAGGGGCGGGACACTGAAGCTTTCTTT
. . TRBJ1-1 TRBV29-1 CSSAGRMNTEAFF TGCAGTTCTGCGGGACGGATGAACACTGAAGCTTTCTTT
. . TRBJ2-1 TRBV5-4 CASMQQGTNEQFF TGTGCCAGCATGCAACAGGGTACTAATGAGCAGTTCTTC
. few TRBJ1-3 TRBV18 CASSPSTGRSGNTIYF TGTGCCAGCTCACCTTCGACAGGTCGCTCTGGAAACACCATATATTTT
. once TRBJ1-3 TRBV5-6 CASSSAEARSSGNTIYF TGTGCCAGCAGCTCCGCGGAGGCACGGAGCTCTGGAAACACCATATATTTT
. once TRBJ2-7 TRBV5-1 CASSLPVPYEQYF TGCGCCAGCAGCTTGCCGGTACCCTACGAGCAGTACTTC
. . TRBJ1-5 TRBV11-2 CASSYAPGSDNQPQHF TGTGCCAGCAGCTACGCCCCAGGTTCGGACAATCAGCCCCAGCATTTT
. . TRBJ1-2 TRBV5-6 CASSLWGFGYTF TGTGCCAGCAGCTTGTGGGGCTTTGGCTACACCTTC
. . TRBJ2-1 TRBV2 CASSIRRETVNEQFF TGTGCCAGCAGTATTCGACGGGAGACGGTCAATGAGCAGTTCTTC